The 28 T cell receptor beta chains below come from one sample, sequenced in a study of T cell responses to AZD1222 COVID-19 vaccine. Data came from immunoSEQ multiplex PCR; TCRdb stores just in-frame clones and leaves some out. The table records around 160,000 clones, roughly 94% of them present only once. The sequencing here drew on peripheral blood, taken 28 days after the second AZD1222 dose. The receptors derive from an adult who received the AZD1222 COVID-19 vaccine.

The chain uses TRBV5-6 and TRBJ2-1; 9 bases fit TRBD2. The J segment lost 7 bases and the V segment lost 2 bases, leaving 10 bases of the junction unmatched. Germline V lookup: CDR1 SGHDT, CDR2 YYEEEE. This CDR3 has 16 amino acids. The CDR3 here is CASSFRAGGRWNEQFF. The CDR3 nucleotides are TGTGCCAGCAGCTTTCGAGCGGGAGGAAGGTGGAATGAGCAGTTCTTC.

CDR3 protein: CASSLDGVSGSNYGYTF. The CDR3 bases are TGTGCCAGCAGCTTGGACGGGGTTTCAGGATCAAACTATGGCTACACCTTC. J is TRBJ1-2 and V is TRBV5-4; no reliable D call. V was shortened by 0 bases and J by 2 bases, with 17 bases between the two germline ends. CDR1 and CDR2 (germline): SGHNT, YYREEE (reference sequence). CDR3 length equals 17 residues.

The V and J genes are TRBV5-1 and TRBJ2-3; perhaps TRBD2 as D (5 bases). V dropped 3 bases and J dropped 0 bases, with 8 bases sitting between them. The CDR3 is 14 amino acids. CDR1 is SGHRS, CDR2 YFSETQ, per germline. The CDR3 DNA reads as TGCGCCAGCAGCTGGGCGGGTAGCACAGATACGCAGTATTTT. This codes for CASSWAGSTDTQYF.

This clone was seen a few times. The chain carries TRBV6-5 and TRBJ1-5; D unresolved. V was shortened by 8 bases and J by 4 bases, with 9 bases between the two germline ends. Per the germline V gene, CDR1 is MNHEY and CDR2 is SVGAGI. The CDR3 is 12 amino acids. CDR3 nucleotides: TGTGCCAGCGGAGACTTTAATCAGCCCCAGCATTTT. It specifies CASGDFNQPQHF.

The chain carries TRBV7-8 and TRBJ1-3; no definite D call. Deletions cut 1 base from V and 3 bases from J, with 13 bases between. Germline CDR1 reads SGHVS; CDR2 reads FQNEAQ. The CDR3 extends over 16 amino acids. The CDR3 sequence is CASSLGAARGGNTIYF. CDR3 bases: TGTGCCAGCAGCTTAGGTGCCGCCCGGGGTGGAAACACCATATATTTT.

The J gene is TRBJ2-3, the V gene TRBV9; possible D gene TRBD1, 6 bases. The CDR3 spans 15 residues. The germline V gene encodes CDR1 SGDLS and CDR2 YYNGEE. V lost 2 bases, J lost 4 bases, and 14 bases lay in between. DNA for the CDR3: TGTGCCAGCAGCGTCAGGCAGGGGTGGGCAGATACGCAGTATTTT. Protein product: CASSVRQGWADTQYF.

The gene calls are TRBV7-2 and TRBJ1-2; TRBD1 might be the D (6 bases). V was shortened by 5 bases and J by 3 bases, with 13 bases between the two germline ends. The CDR3 runs 14 residues. Germline assignment: CDR1 SGHTA and CDR2 FQGNSA. The CDR3 spells CASSPRGSYYGYTF. The DNA of the CDR3 is TGTGCCAGCAGCCCTAGGGGGTCCTACTATGGCTACACCTTC.

CDR3 nucleotides: TGTGCCAGCAGGAGGGAGGGGGCTTACTATGGCTACACCTTC. This encodes CASRREGAYYGYTF. J is TRBJ1-2 and V is TRBV6-5; 7 bases line up with TRBD1. Per the germline V gene, CDR1 is MNHEY and CDR2 is SVGAGI. The CDR3 sequence is 14 residues long. V lost 6 bases, J lost 3 bases, and 7 bases stayed unmatched.

V and J are TRBV18 and TRBJ1-5; D is uncertain. The germline V and J ends were trimmed by 3 bases and 4 bases, with 10 bases remaining between them. CDR3 length: 14 amino acids. Germline V gene sequence: CDR1 KGHSH, CDR2 LQKENI. CDR3 in DNA: TGTGCCAGCTCACCCTCGGGCGAGAATCAGCCCCAGCATTTT. This sequence encodes CASSPSGENQPQHF.

This clone was observed once. The chain has TRBV7-9 and TRBJ2-1; TRBD2 matches 8 bases. The trim removed 8 bases at V and 9 bases at J, leaving 15 bases unmatched. The germline CDR1 and CDR2 sequences are SEHNR and FQNEAQ (reference sequence). This CDR3 spans 15 amino acids. As DNA, the CDR3 is TGTGCCAGCCCCTCAGAGCGGGAGTTAGTCGGTGAGCAGTTCTTC. Translated: CASPSERELVGEQFF.

V is TRBV20-1 and J is TRBJ2-1; D is possibly TRBD1 (6 bases). Trimming took 5 bases from V and 8 from J, leaving 7 bases between them. Germline assignment: CDR1 DFQATT and CDR2 SNEGSKA (reference sequence). This CDR3 has 10 residues. This chain's CDR3 is CSAEGDEQFF. The CDR3 DNA follows: TGCAGTGCTGAGGGGGATGAGCAGTTCTTC.

The CDR3 loop is CASSLGLDSTGANVLTF. In DNA form, the CDR3 reads TGCGCCAGCAGCTTGGGTCTGGACAGCACTGGGGCCAACGTCCTGACTTTC. The chain links TRBV5-1 to TRBJ2-6, with D possibly matching TRBD1 (6 bases). The CDR3 length is 17 residues. Germline V gives CDR1 SGHRS, CDR2 YFSETQ. Trimming cost V 0 bases and J 2 bases, with 12 bases left between them.

The rearrangement uses TRBV5-4 and TRBJ1-2; no clear D. Germline-derived CDR1 and CDR2 are SGHNT and YYREEE (reference sequence). Between the trimmed V and J ends, which lost 4 bases and 5 bases, there was a span of 18 bases. This CDR3 spans 15 amino acids. CDR3 DNA: TGTGCCAGCAGCCCCCCGCACGGGTCTAGGTATGGCTACACCTTC. Protein sequence: CASSPPHGSRYGYTF. Full variable domain (missing parts from reference TRBV5-4 and TRBJ1-2): ETGVTQSPTHLIKTRGQQVTLRCSSQSGHNTVSWYQQALGQGPQFIFQYYREEENGRGNFPPRFSGLQFPNYSSELNVNALELDDSALYLCASSPPHGSRYGYTFGSGTRLTVV.

This chain joins TRBV14 and TRBJ1-2; D possibly corresponds to TRBD1 (5 bases). The germline V and J ends were trimmed by 1 base and 7 bases, with 10 bases remaining between them. The CDR3 sequence is 13 residues long. Germline loops: CDR1 SGHDN, CDR2 FVKESK. CDR3 sequence: CASSQARVSGYTF. CDR3 coding DNA: TGTGCCAGCAGCCAAGCCAGGGTTTCTGGCTACACCTTC.

V gene TRBV7-9 combines with J gene TRBJ1-2; tentatively, D is TRBD1 (5 bases). CDR1 is SEHNR and CDR2 is FQNEAQ in the germline V gene (reference sequence). V lost 2 bases and J lost 2, with 15 bases in between. The CDR3 spans 16 residues. The CDR3 nucleotides read TGTGCCAGCAGCTTAATCGCGCAGGGTGGAAACTATGGCTACACCTTC. Translated, it gives CASSLIAQGGNYGYTF.

The chain combines TRBV6-2 or TRBV6-3 with TRBJ2-7, with TRBD2 matching 12 bases. This CDR3 is built from 14 residues. CDR1 and CDR2 (germline): MNHEY, SVGEGT. Unmatched junction bases numbered 2, after V lost 5 bases and J lost 3 bases. The CDR3 nucleotides read TGTGCCAGCAGTCGACTAGCGGGGGACTACGAGCAGTACTTC. This encodes CASSRLAGDYEQYF.

The chain has TRBV12-5 and TRBJ2-7, with D unresolved. The length of the CDR3 is 12 residues. V was trimmed by 1 base and J by 4 bases, leaving 5 bases between them. Germline V gene lookup returns CDR1 LGHNT and CDR2 FRNRAP. The CDR3 here is CASGLAPYEQYF. The CDR3 nucleotides read TGTGCTAGTGGTTTGGCCCCTTACGAGCAGTACTTC. The full variable domain, with the rest looked up from reference TRBV12-5 and TRBJ2-7, is DARVTQTPRHKVTEMGQEVTMRCQPILGHNTVFWYRQTMMQGLELLAYFRNRAPLDDSGMPKDRFSAEMPDATLATLKIQPSEPRDSAVYFCASGLAPYEQYFGPGTRLTVT.

In DNA form, the CDR3 reads TGTGCCAGCAGCTCCTCCAGGTTTGCGGAGGGACAAGAGACCCAGTACTTC. Residues: CASSSSRFAEGQETQYF. The chain employs TRBV7-9 and TRBJ2-5, with a tentative D call TRBD2 (6 bases). The CDR3 consists of 17 residues. CDR1 is SEHNR and CDR2 is FQNEAQ in the germline V gene (reference sequence). V lost 4 bases to trimming and J lost 2 bases, with 20 bases between them.

This chain connects TRBV4-1 to TRBJ1-4; D remains ambiguous. The CDR3 has 14 residues. Trimming removed 1 base at V and 7 bases at J, with 10 bases between. Germline lookup yields CDR1 MGHRA and CDR2 YSYEKL. CDR3 protein: CASSQVRVFEKLFF. The CDR3 DNA sequence: TGCGCCAGCAGCCAAGTCCGGGTTTTTGAAAAACTGTTTTTT.

V usage is TRBV5-6 and J usage is TRBJ2-3; D may correspond to TRBD1 or TRBD2 (6 bases each). This CDR3 has 16 residues. Trimming stripped 4 bases from V and 2 bases from J, with 17 bases between. Per germline, CDR1 SGHDT and CDR2 YYEEEE. This chain's CDR3 is CASSLLGGLNTDTQYF. The CDR3, as DNA: TGTGCCAGCAGCCTGCTAGGGGGACTTAACACAGATACGCAGTATTTT.

This chain uses TRBV7-9 with TRBJ2-7; D unresolved. Trimming removed 2 bases at V and 6 bases at J, with 14 bases between. Germline V lookup: CDR1 SEHNR, CDR2 FQNEAQ (reference sequence). The CDR3 sequence is 14 residues long. Here the CDR3 DNA reads TGTGCCAGCAGCTTACCTGGCGACAAGGTCGAGCAGTACTTC. Encoded protein: CASSLPGDKVEQYF.

This clone occurred a few times. The chain employs TRBV4-1 and TRBJ1-1; D ambiguous. CDR3 length equals 14 residues. V lost 1 base to trimming and J lost 5 bases, with 11 bases between them. CDR1 is MGHRA and CDR2 is YSYEKL in the germline V gene. CDR3 protein: CASSQVSGKTEAFF. CDR3 DNA: TGCGCCAGCAGCCAAGTTTCAGGCAAAACTGAAGCTTTCTTT.

V and J are TRBV7-2 and TRBJ1-2; 10 positions agree with TRBD1. CDR1 SGHTA and CDR2 FQGNSA come from the germline V gene. The trim removed 8 bases at V and 8 bases at J, leaving 8 bases unmatched. CDR3 length: 13 residues. CDR3 DNA sequence: TGTGCCAGCGCCGGGACAGGGGCTGGAGGCTACACCTTC. This sequence encodes CASAGTGAGGYTF.

Here the CDR3 DNA reads TGTGCCAGCAGCTTCAACAGGGGGGTGAGGTTAAGTGGCTACACCTTC. Protein sequence: CASSFNRGVRLSGYTF. The chain recombines TRBV5-4 with TRBJ1-2, with 8 bases identical to TRBD1. CDR1 is SGHNT and CDR2 is YYREEE in the germline V gene (reference sequence). This CDR3 is 16 amino acids long. Trimming removed 2 bases from V and 7 bases from J; junction bases left unmatched: 13.

The CDR3 sequence: CASSLSRSSTDTQYF. CDR3 DNA: TGTGCCAGCAGCTTATCTAGGTCGAGCACAGATACGCAGTATTTT. The chain uses TRBV7-9 and TRBJ2-3; no clear D. The CDR3 extends over 15 amino acids. Germline-derived CDR1 and CDR2 are SEHNR and FQNEAQ (reference sequence). V was trimmed by 2 bases and J by 0 bases, leaving 9 bases between them.

This chain joins TRBV9 and TRBJ1-2; tentatively, D is TRBD1 (5 bases). The V gene lost 7 bases and the J gene lost 6 bases, with 10 bases spanning the gap. Germline V gives CDR1 SGDLS, CDR2 YYNGEE. The CDR3 covers 11 residues. CDR3 bases: TGTGCCAGCGAAAGGGGCGATGGCTACACCTTC. It translates to CASERGDGYTF.

V is TRBV19 and J is TRBJ2-1; maybe TRBD2 (6 bases). CDR1 and CDR2 from the germline V gene are LNHDA and SQIVND (reference sequence). V was cut by 5 bases and J by 10 bases, with 15 bases left in between. The CDR3 has 13 amino acids. DNA of the CDR3: TGTGCCAGTAGTGCCGGGAGTTTTCACGAGCAGTTCTTC. Its protein is CASSAGSFHEQFF.

This chain joins TRBV19 and TRBJ1-1, with D unresolved. The CDR3 covers 14 residues. Trimming shortened V by 5 bases and J by 1 base, and 11 bases separated the two germline ends. Per the germline V gene, CDR1 is LNHDA and CDR2 is SQIVND (reference sequence). As DNA, the CDR3 is TGTGCCAGTAGTGCCACCAGCAGGAACACTGAAGCTTTCTTT. It specifies CASSATSRNTEAFF.